Following are 5 T cell receptor beta chains from one sample sequenced in a study of cytotoxic CD8 clonotypes in ibrutinib-treated CLL. Data came from immunoSEQ multiplex PCR; TCRdb stores just in-frame clones and leaves some out. Here the sample spans some 76,000 clones, 75% to 90% being singletons. The sequences come from PBMCs, collected after 24 months of ibrutinib treatment. The receptors come from a human donor with chronic lymphocytic leukemia.

V is TRBV5-6 and J is TRBJ2-1; weak D call: TRBD2 (5 bases). CDR3 length equals 16 residues. Trimming removed 5 bases from V and 0 bases from J, with 15 bases in between. Germline V CDR1 and CDR2: SGHDT, YYEEEE. CDR3: CASRNWRRSSYNEQFF. The DNA of the CDR3 is TGTGCCAGCAGGAACTGGAGGCGAAGCTCCTACAATGAGCAGTTCTTC.

This rearrangement joins TRBV18 to TRBJ2-2; D is ambiguous. This CDR3 spans 14 amino acids. The germline V gene encodes CDR1 KGHSH and CDR2 LQKENI. V dropped 5 bases and J dropped 2 bases, with 9 bases sitting between them. The CDR3 region is CASSSDLNTGELFF. The CDR3 DNA reads as TGTGCCAGCTCATCTGACTTAAACACCGGGGAGCTGTTTTTT.

The V gene is TRBV6-6, the J gene TRBJ1-3; D gene uncertain. Germline V gene data show CDR1 as MNHNY and CDR2 as SVGAGI (reference sequence). The V end was cut by 6 bases, the J end by 0 bases, with 12 bases between. This CDR3 region has 15 residues. The CDR3 protein is CASSVVQSSGNTIYF. The CDR3 region has the DNA TGTGCCAGCAGCGTGGTTCAATCCTCTGGAAACACCATATATTTT.

This clone was recorded only once. The chain joins TRBV28 to TRBJ2-7; TRBD1 matches at 8 bases. Germline V gene lookup returns CDR1 MDHEN and CDR2 SYDVKM. The CDR3 loop spans 16 amino acids. V was clipped by 4 bases and J by 0 bases; unmatched bases: 8. CDR3 protein: CASSSPAGGGSYEQYF. CDR3 nucleotides: TGTGCCAGCAGTTCGCCCGCAGGGGGCGGCTCCTACGAGCAGTACTTC.

This chain connects TRBV10-2 to TRBJ1-5; possibly TRBD1 for D (5 bases). Germline CDR1 is WSHSY and CDR2 is SAAADI. The V end lost 2 bases, the J end lost 13 bases, and 21 bases lay between the germline ends. This CDR3 has 15 residues. CDR3 DNA sequence: TGCGCCAGCAGTGAGCCCGGGACCGCGAATTTGGAACAGCATTTT. Amino acid sequence: CASSEPGTANLEQHF.